The 8 T cell receptor beta chains below come from one sample, sequenced in a study of CD8 T cells in ankylosing spondylitis. In TCRdb, the 5' RACE reads were re-called with MiXCR into one record per CDR3 protein. The sample has about 160,000 distinct CDR3 sequences; approximately 9.9% are singletons. Sample: blood, either unsorted or a sorted T cell fraction (not recorded which). The receptors stem from a female donor with ankylosing spondylitis or in good health (not recorded which).

The sample holds many counts of this clonotype. V gene TRBV5-6 combines with J gene TRBJ1-2, with D unresolved. The CDR3 covers 14 residues. Trimming pared 0 bases from V and 3 bases from J, leaving 9 bases between. Germline-derived CDR1 and CDR2 are SGHDT and YYEEEE. CDR3: CASSLDSGDYGYTF. In nucleotides, the CDR3 is TGTGCCAGCAGCTTGGACAGCGGGGACTATGGCTACACCTTC.

There are many counts of this clonotype. The chain recombines TRBV24-1 with TRBJ2-7; D is possibly TRBD1 (8 bases). CDR1 KGHDR and CDR2 SFDVKD come from the germline V gene. This CDR3 region has 15 residues. V was pared by 6 bases and J by 5 bases, with 19 bases between. The CDR3 loop reads CATSPSGTGDDEQYF. The CDR3 nucleotides are TGTGCCACCAGTCCAAGCGGGACAGGAGATGACGAGCAGTACTTC.

The chain uses TRBV14 and TRBJ2-1; 9 nucleotides line up with TRBD1. Germline CDR1 reads SGHDN; CDR2 reads FVKESK. V was clipped by 6 bases and J by 0 bases; unmatched bases: 0. The CDR3 extends over 14 amino acids. The CDR3 DNA follows: TGTGCCAGCAGGGACAGGGGCTCCTACAATGAGCAGTTCTTC. Its translation is CASRDRGSYNEQFF. Full variable domain (outside the CDR3, taken from reference TRBV14 and TRBJ2-1): EAGVTQFPSHSVIEKGQTVTLRCDPISGHDNLYWYRRVMGKEIKFLLHFVKESKQDESGMPNNRFLAERTGGTYSTLKVQPAELEDSGVYFCASRDRGSYNEQFFGPGTRLTVL.

This chain connects TRBV6-5 to TRBJ1-2; D is unclear. Germline V CDR1 and CDR2: MNHEY, SVGAGI. Trimming took 1 base from V and 8 from J, leaving 17 bases between them. The CDR3 extends over 15 amino acids. The DNA for the CDR3 is TGTGCCAGCAGTTACTTTAGGGCGTCCAGCGAAGGCTACACCTTC. It specifies CASSYFRASSEGYTF.

This clonotype was seen a handful of times. The J gene is TRBJ2-7, the V gene TRBV5-4; tentatively, D is TRBD1 (6 bases). V shed 3 bases and J shed 5 bases, with 12 bases lying between them. CDR1 is SGHNT and CDR2 is YYREEE in the germline V gene (reference sequence). CDR3 length equals 13 residues. The CDR3 bases are TGTGCCAGCAGCTCACGGACAGAGAACGAGCAGTACTTC. Residues: CASSSRTENEQYF. The variable domain in full, with the rest retrieved from reference TRBV5-4 and TRBJ2-7, is ETGVTQSPTHLIKTRGQQVTLRCSSQSGHNTVSWYQQALGQGPQFIFQYYREEENGRGNFPPRFSGLQFPNYSSELNVNALELDDSALYLCASSSRTENEQYFGPGTRLTVT.

This clonotype has ten or more counts. The rearrangement uses TRBV12-3 or TRBV12-4 and TRBJ1-1; TRBD1 might be the D (5 bases). V lost 4 bases to trimming and J lost 5 bases, with 11 bases between them. This CDR3 contains 13 residues. The CDR3 nucleotides are TGTGCCAGCAGTTGGGGGTGGGGGACTGAAGCTTTCTTT. Its protein product is CASSWGWGTEAFF.

This clonotype came up a few times. This rearrangement joins TRBV21-1 to TRBJ2-7; the D call of TRBD2 is as the table states it, not checked on the DNA. TRBV21-1 is assigned pseudogene status. CDR3 length equals 15 residues. The CDR3 reads CASSARLAGGLEQYF. CDR3 DNA sequence: TGTGCCAGCAGCGCCCGACTAGCGGGAGGTTTAGAGCAGTACTTC.

This clonotype has just a few counts. The J gene is TRBJ2-7, the V gene TRBV6-2 or TRBV6-3, with D possibly being TRBD1 (6 bases). The V gene's germline CDR1 is MNHEY and CDR2 SVGEGT. V lost 6 bases and J lost 7, with 13 bases in between. The CDR3 has 12 residues. CDR3 amino acids: CASSRDTREQYF. The DNA of the CDR3 is TGTGCCAGCAGCCGGGACACCCGGGAGCAGTACTTC.